What follows are 27 T cell receptor beta chains derived from one specimen sequenced in a study of blood T cells in healthy people across ages. A second PCR, run for about 6 to 11 cycles, used a sample-barcoded 5' primer plus a J-beta primer mix. MiXCR was run by TCRdb on the 5' RACE reads, yielding one entry per CDR3 protein. The sample shows some 1.6 million distinct CDR3 sequences, almost 35% of them seen only once. The sample was blood. These TCRs come from a woman aged 25 to 39 in good health.

This chain links TRBV10-3 with TRBJ2-7; D might be TRBD1 or TRBD2, each matching 5 bases. The V and J ends lost 3 bases and 2 bases respectively, with 11 bases between them. Germline V gene lookup returns CDR1 ENHRY and CDR2 SYGVKD. The CDR3 has 14 amino acids. Written as DNA, the CDR3 is TGTGCCATCAGTGACCGGGACGGCCCCTACGAGCAGTACTTC. Its translation: CAISDRDGPYEQYF.

The V call is TRBV6-1, the J call TRBJ2-7; no definite D call. Germline CDR1 is MNHNS and CDR2 is SASEGT. This CDR3 is 12 amino acids long. The ends were cut back, 2 bases at V and 5 bases at J, with 7 bases in the middle. CDR3 in DNA: TGTGCCAGCAGTGAATCAGGCGACGAGCAGTACTTC. Residues: CASSESGDEQYF.

The chain carries TRBV6-2 or TRBV6-3 and TRBJ1-4; D is unclear. V dropped 1 base and J dropped 7 bases, with 7 bases sitting between them. The CDR3 contains 13 residues. Germline V gene sequence: CDR1 MNHEY, CDR2 SVGEGT. CDR3 in amino acids: CASSYYTSEKLFF. The DNA for the CDR3 is TGTGCCAGCAGTTACTATACGTCTGAAAAACTGTTTTTT.

In its sample, this clonotype was seen a few times. The J gene is TRBJ2-1, the V gene TRBV6-1; weak D call: TRBD2 (6 bases). From germline, CDR1 is MNHNS and CDR2 SASEGT. The germline V and J ends were trimmed by 6 bases and 8 bases, with 20 bases remaining between them. The CDR3 sequence is 15 residues long. The CDR3 here is CASSLGPGEFYEQFF. In DNA, the CDR3 is TGTGCCAGCAGCCTCGGGCCGGGAGAGTTTTATGAGCAGTTCTTC.

This clonotype was seen a few times. The chain joins TRBV5-1 to TRBJ2-7; 7 bases are shared with TRBD1. CDR3 length: 15 residues. CDR1 SGHRS and CDR2 YFSETQ come from the germline V gene. V lost 3 bases, J lost 0 bases, and 6 bases stayed unmatched. The CDR3 protein is CASSYSQGNSYEQYF. CDR3 DNA: TGCGCCAGCAGCTATTCACAGGGGAACTCCTACGAGCAGTACTTC. Full variable domain (remainder filled in from reference TRBV5-1 and TRBJ2-7): KAGVTQTPRYLIKTRGQQVTLSCSPISGHRSVSWYQQTPGQGLQFLFEYFSETQRNKGNFPGRFSGRQFSNSRSEMNVSTLELGDSALYLCASSYSQGNSYEQYFGPGTRLTVT.

The sample holds one count of this clonotype. The CDR3 DNA follows: TGCAGTGCTAGAGGCCCTGGCAGGAGCACAGATACGCAGTATTTT. Translating gives CSARGPGRSTDTQYF. V is TRBV20-1 and J is TRBJ2-3; the D is unclear. Deletions cut 1 base from V and 0 bases from J, with 11 bases between. The germline V gene encodes CDR1 DFQATT and CDR2 SNEGSKA (reference sequence). The CDR3 sequence is 15 residues long.

This chain links TRBV7-2 with TRBJ2-2; D perhaps matches TRBD1 (6 bases). Germline V gene sequence: CDR1 SGHTA, CDR2 FQGNSA. V gave up 2 bases and J gave up 7 bases, with 14 bases separating them. CDR3 length: 15 amino acids. CDR3 protein: CASSLRTGNVGELFF. The DNA of the CDR3 is TGTGCCAGCAGCTTACGTACAGGGAACGTCGGGGAGCTGTTTTTT.

The chain joins TRBV5-1 to TRBJ2-7; D unresolved. V lost 0 bases and J lost 6, with 10 bases in between. The CDR3 sequence is 13 residues long. Germline V lookup: CDR1 SGHRS, CDR2 YFSETQ. DNA of the CDR3: TGCGCCAGCAGCTTGGCGGGCCGTCCCGAGCAGTACTTC. This encodes CASSLAGRPEQYF.

This clonotype was recorded many times. The CDR3, as DNA: TGCAGTGCTAGAGTCCTAGCGGGAGATGGCGATACGCAGTATTTT. Amino acids: CSARVLAGDGDTQYF. The rearrangement uses TRBV20-1 and TRBJ2-3; 10 nucleotides align to TRBD2. The V and J ends lost 1 base and 6 bases, in that order; junction bases with no gene match: 7. The CDR3 covers 15 residues. The germline CDR1 and CDR2 sequences are DFQATT and SNEGSKA (reference sequence).

This clonotype came up many times. The chain joins TRBV27 to TRBJ1-2; D unclear. From germline, CDR1 is MNHEY and CDR2 SMNVEV (reference sequence). The ends were cut back, 3 bases at V and 2 bases at J, with 7 bases in the middle. This CDR3 region has 13 residues. The CDR3 DNA sequence: TGTGCCAGCAGTTTTTCCAGAAACTATGGCTACACCTTC. Translating gives CASSFSRNYGYTF.

This chain uses TRBV9 with TRBJ2-1, with 8 nucleotides matching TRBD2. The CDR3 has 15 amino acids. Germline lookup yields CDR1 SGDLS and CDR2 YYNGEE. Trimming cost V 0 bases and J 8 bases; bases outside gene matches: 7. CDR3 nucleotide sequence: TGTGCCAGCAGCGTAGCGAGCGGGAGTCGGTATGAGCAGTTCTTC. As protein: CASSVASGSRYEQFF.

This clonotype was seen a single time. At one of its ends the junction is not consistent with the germline gene, which may arise from a read error. The chain carries TRBV6-5 and TRBJ2-4; the D gene is possibly TRBD2 (6 bases). This CDR3 region has 15 residues. The germline V gene encodes CDR1 MNHEY and CDR2 SVGAGI. The DNA for the CDR3 is TGTACCAGCAGTTCGGGACTGCTAGCCAAAAACATTCAGTACTTC. Its protein product is CTSSSGLLAKNIQYF.

This clonotype has more than one count but fewer than ten. This chain uses TRBV21-1 with TRBJ2-1; TRBD2, as called in the table, went unchecked against the DNA. TRBV21-1 is assigned pseudogene status. This CDR3 has 17 residues. CDR3 protein: CASSKAGFTEQRHEQFF. CDR3 DNA: TGTGCCAGCAGCAAAGCGGGATTCACCGAACAGCGGCATGAGCAGTTCTTC.

There are a few counts of this clonotype. The CDR3 here is CSAKQGAPNYSNTEAFF. The DNA for the CDR3 is TGCAGTGCTAAACAGGGGGCTCCGAATTACTCGAACACTGAAGCTTTCTTT. The rearrangement joins TRBV20-1 to TRBJ1-1, with TRBD1 matching 9 bases. This CDR3 contains 17 residues. V gave up 4 bases and J gave up 1 base; unmatched junction bases: 13. CDR1 and CDR2 (germline): DFQATT, SNEGSKA (reference sequence).

V and J are TRBV5-1 and TRBJ2-1; TRBD1 or TRBD2 may be the D gene (5 bases each). The ends were cut back, 1 base at V and 11 bases at J, with 19 bases in the middle. Germline CDR1 SGHRS, CDR2 YFSETQ. The CDR3 sequence is 15 residues long. This chain's CDR3 is CASSLYMGEPNKQFF. The CDR3 coding sequence is TGCGCCAGCAGCTTGTATATGGGGGAGCCTAATAAGCAGTTCTTC. Full variable domain (remainder filled in from reference TRBV5-1 and TRBJ2-1): KAGVTQTPRYLIKTRGQQVTLSCSPISGHRSVSWYQQTPGQGLQFLFEYFSETQRNKGNFPGRFSGRQFSNSRSEMNVSTLELGDSALYLCASSLYMGEPNKQFFGPGTRLTVL.

This clonotype was seen only a few times. The V call is TRBV18, the J call TRBJ2-7, with D unresolved. The germline V and J ends were trimmed by 5 bases and 1 base, with 12 bases remaining between them. CDR3 size: 14 residues. CDR1 and CDR2 from the germline V gene are KGHSH and LQKENI. The CDR3 region has the DNA TGTGCCAGCTCAGGTTTTTTGGGATCCTACGAGCAGTACTTC. Its translation: CASSGFLGSYEQYF.

This clonotype has a handful of counts. The chain links TRBV5-1 to TRBJ2-7; D tentatively reads TRBD1 or TRBD2 (5 bases each). V lost 3 bases and J lost 4, with 14 bases in between. The CDR3 length is 14 residues. Germline lookup yields CDR1 SGHRS and CDR2 YFSETQ. DNA of the CDR3: TGCGCCAGCAGCTCCGTTCGGGGCCGGTACGAGCAGTACTTC. As protein: CASSSVRGRYEQYF. Full variable domain (missing parts from reference TRBV5-1 and TRBJ2-7): KAGVTQTPRYLIKTRGQQVTLSCSPISGHRSVSWYQQTPGQGLQFLFEYFSETQRNKGNFPGRFSGRQFSNSRSEMNVSTLELGDSALYLCASSSVRGRYEQYFGPGTRLTVT.

A few counts support this clonotype. V and J are TRBV4-1 and TRBJ1-1; D not certain. Deletions cut 3 bases from V and 0 bases from J, with 5 bases between. This CDR3 spans 13 amino acids. Germline CDR1 and CDR2: MGHRA and YSYEKL. CDR3 bases: TGCGCCAGCAGCCACCCGTTGAACACTGAAGCTTTCTTT. Translated: CASSHPLNTEAFF.

This clonotype appeared many times. This chain links TRBV6-4 with TRBJ2-1; tentative D call: TRBD2 (6 bases). V was clipped by 6 bases and J by 5 bases, with 11 bases between them. CDR1 is MRHNA, CDR2 SNTAGT, per germline. This CDR3 spans 13 amino acids. Here the CDR3 DNA reads TGTGCCAGCAGGGTAGCGGATAACAATGAGCAGTTCTTC. This encodes CASRVADNNEQFF.

Worth noting for this clonotype: The junction shows a germline mismatch at one end, possibly a read error. The rearrangement joins TRBV18 to TRBJ2-4; D is undetermined. Looked up from germline, CDR1 is KGHSH and CDR2 is LQKENI. The length of the CDR3 is 17 residues. This CDR3 is CAGSPSRDRIAKNIQYF. The CDR3 DNA is TGTGCCGGCTCCCCTTCCCGAGACCGAATAGCCAAAAACATTCAGTACTTC.

The V call is TRBV7-2, the J call TRBJ1-5; weak D call: TRBD1 (6 bases). V lost 9 bases, J lost 4 bases, and 16 bases lay in between. Germline V gene lookup returns CDR1 SGHTA and CDR2 FQGNSA. CDR3 length equals 14 residues. This CDR3 reads CASAQGGGNQPQHF. The CDR3 DNA reads TGTGCCAGTGCCCAAGGGGGGGGAAATCAGCCCCAGCATTTT. Full variable domain (outside the CDR3, taken from reference TRBV7-2 and TRBJ1-5): GAGVSQSPSNKVTEKGKDVELRCDPISGHTALYWYRQSLGQGLEFLIYFQGNSAPDKSGLPSDRFSAERTGGSVSTLTIQRTQQEDSAVYLCASAQGGGNQPQHFGDGTRLSIL.

This clonotype appeared a few times. V is TRBV7-9 and J is TRBJ2-5, with TRBD2 matching 7 bases. Germline-derived CDR1 and CDR2 are SEHNR and FQNEAQ (reference sequence). After removal of 7 bases from V and 5 bases from J, the junction contained 7 bases not matched to a gene. CDR3 length: 13 amino acids. The DNA of the CDR3 is TGTGCCAGCACCTTGGGGGGGAAGGAGACCCAGTACTTC. This translates into CASTLGGKETQYF.

Written as DNA, the CDR3 is TGTGCCATCAGTGACCTTAGCGGGAGGGCCTGGTACAATGAGCAGTTCTTC. Its protein is CAISDLSGRAWYNEQFF. The chain combines TRBV10-3 with TRBJ2-1; the match to TRBD2 covers 11 bases. Germline values: CDR1 ENHRY, CDR2 SYGVKD. There are 17 residues in the CDR3. With 3 bases clipped from V and 4 bases from J, the junction kept 8 bases outside the gene matches.

This clonotype has at least ten counts. V and J are TRBV20-1 and TRBJ2-3; 9 nucleotides align to TRBD1. The junction had 8 bases not matched to a gene; V was cut back by 1 base and J by 6 bases. Germline CDR1 reads DFQATT; CDR2 reads SNEGSKA (reference sequence). There are 15 residues in the CDR3. This CDR3 reads CSARAGTGYGDTQYF. Here the CDR3 DNA reads TGCAGTGCTAGAGCCGGGACAGGGTATGGGGATACGCAGTATTTT.

This chain uses TRBV5-1 with TRBJ1-4; 7 nucleotides match TRBD1. Germline CDR1 SGHRS, CDR2 YFSETQ. Trimming removed 4 bases from V and 0 bases from J; junction bases left unmatched: 6. CDR3 size: 16 residues. Written as DNA, the CDR3 is TGCGCCAGCAGCCTTAGGGGGCGTGCAACTAATGAAAAACTGTTTTTT. As protein: CASSLRGRATNEKLFF.

To note about this clonotype: The conserved phenylalanine or tryptophan is not found at the CDR3 terminus, so this likely reflects a read error. This sequence joins TRBV6-1 and TRBJ2-7, with 11 bases matching TRBD2. The germline gives CDR1 MNHNS, CDR2 SASEGT. The CDR3 length is 15 residues. V trimming: 0 bases; J trimming: 6 bases; junction bases outside the gene matches: 4. For the CDR3, the DNA is TGTGCCAGCAGTGAAGCCCGGCTAGCGGGGGGCGAGCAGTACCTC. The encoded protein is CASSEARLAGGEQYL.

This clonotype was observed a handful of times. The V and J genes are TRBV4-1 and TRBJ2-1, with TRBD2 matching 8 bases. The ends lost 1 base at V and 5 bases at J; junction bases unmatched: 16. The germline gives CDR1 MGHRA, CDR2 YSYEKL. The CDR3 totals 19 residues. The CDR3 DNA is TGCGCCAGCAGCCAAGCGGGAGCTACTGTTGGTAGCGGGAACAATGAGCAGTTCTTC. Translating gives CASSQAGATVGSGNNEQFF.